Below are 9 T cell receptor beta chains sequenced from a single sample in a study of shared clonotypes between healthy human individuals. Assay used: immunoSEQ multiplex PCR; TCRdb lists only in-frame clones, some missing. This sample has 1,100,000 or so clones, with approximately 78% found just once. Specimen: memory CD4+ T cells from PBMCs. Subset described: CD45RA-negative fraction. The receptors originated from a man younger than 35 in good health. Some clones in this sample may be carry-over from other donors' samples.

The V and J genes are TRBV2 and TRBJ2-3, with 10 bases matching TRBD1. Looked up from germline, CDR1 is SNHLY and CDR2 is FYNNEI. V trimming: 6 bases; J trimming: 6 bases; junction bases outside the gene matches: 9. This CDR3 has 15 residues. CDR3 in DNA: TGTGCCAGCAGAAGGTTGGGACAGGGGTTTGATACGCAGTATTTT. This sequence encodes CASRRLGQGFDTQYF.

The J gene is TRBJ1-1, the V gene TRBV5-1, with a possible D match to TRBD1 (5 bases). Looked up from germline, CDR1 is SGHRS and CDR2 is YFSETQ. The CDR3 runs to 16 residues. Between the trimmed V and J ends, which lost 5 bases and 0 bases, there was a span of 17 bases. The CDR3 DNA is TGCGCCAGCAGATCAAGACAGCAGACCATGAACACTGAAGCTTTCTTT. Its translation: CASRSRQQTMNTEAFF.

As for this clone: A read error may explain this, as a much larger clone is one base away. This chain uses TRBV5-4 with TRBJ2-3; D not certain. V lost 4 bases and J 5 bases, leaving 5 bases between the germline ends. Germline V gene lookup returns CDR1 SGHNT and CDR2 YYREEE (reference sequence). The CDR3 runs to 11 residues. CDR3 residues: CASSPGDTQYF. The CDR3 DNA follows: TGTGCCAGCAGCCCGGGAGATACGCAGTATTTT.

V is TRBV7-2 and J is TRBJ1-1; D remains ambiguous. Germline CDR1 reads SGHTA; CDR2 reads FQGNSA. V dropped 8 bases and J dropped 12 bases, with 10 bases sitting between them. This CDR3 is 9 amino acids long. CDR3 nucleotides: TGTGCCAGCGTCGAGCCGTCTTTCTTT. It codes for CASVEPSFF. The full variable domain, completed using reference TRBV7-2 and TRBJ1-1, is GAGVSQSPSNKVTEKGKDVELRCDPISGHTALYWYRQSLGQGLEFLIYFQGNSAPDKSGLPSDRFSAERTGGSVSTLTIQRTQQEDSAVYLCASVEPSFFGQGTRLTVV.

The chain recombines TRBV5-4 with TRBJ2-2; 7 bases align to TRBD2. This CDR3 is built from 15 residues. Germline values: CDR1 SGHNT, CDR2 YYREEE (reference sequence). V shed 7 bases and J 6 bases; nucleotides not matched to a gene: 12. CDR3 in DNA: TGTGCCAGCCGAGCGGGATCATGGGGTTCCGGGGAGCTGTTTTTT. This encodes CASRAGSWGSGELFF.

The rearrangement links TRBV27 to TRBJ2-5, with D unresolved. Germline values: CDR1 MNHEY, CDR2 SMNVEV (reference sequence). CDR3 length equals 13 residues. Trimming shortened V by 7 bases and J by 5 bases, and 14 bases separated the two germline ends. The CDR3 region has the DNA TGTGCCAGCACTAGGCAGGCCGGGGAGACCCAGTACTTC. It specifies CASTRQAGETQYF.

This clone was observed a handful of times. The chain's CDR3 is CASSIQAGLDEQFF. The CDR3 region has the DNA TGCGCCAGCAGCATTCAAGCGGGATTGGATGAGCAGTTCTTC. The chain uses TRBV5-1 and TRBJ2-1; 7 bases are a match to TRBD2. V lost 4 bases and J lost 8; bases outside the gene matches: 9. The CDR3 sequence is 14 residues long. The germline CDR1 and CDR2 sequences are SGHRS and YFSETQ.

V is TRBV11-3 and J is TRBJ2-2, with D tentatively TRBD1 (5 bases). V gave up 1 base and J gave up 5 bases, with 14 bases separating them. CDR1 is SGHNT, CDR2 YENEEA, per germline. The CDR3 totals 16 residues. For the CDR3, the DNA is TGTGCCAGCAGCTTAGGTTTCTTGGCAGGGACCGGGGAGCTGTTTTTT. It encodes CASSLGFLAGTGELFF.

In its sample, this clone was seen many times. The V call is TRBV7-2, the J call TRBJ2-3, with D uncertain. Per germline, CDR1 SGHTA and CDR2 FQGNSA. Trimming shortened V by 3 bases and J by 8 bases, and 18 bases separated the two germline ends. The CDR3 loop spans 15 amino acids. This chain's CDR3 is CASSFKNSRLGTQYF. The CDR3 DNA reads as TGTGCCAGCAGCTTCAAGAATAGCCGCTTGGGTACGCAGTATTTT.